The clone carrying this T cell receptor beta chain was observed a handful of times. The entry originates in a study of blood T cell repertoires in COVID-19. The wider study: Collection of acute and convalescent COVID-19 samples took place in the United States, Italy and Spain.

Patients at the Seattle site were enrolled during active infection and followed longitudinally. The assay was immunoSEQ multiplex PCR, and TCRdb's table has in-frame clones only and misses some. The sample carries approximately 330,000 clones, about nine tenths recorded once. CDR1 is SGHRS, CDR2 YFSETQ, per germline. V shed 3 bases and J 2 bases; nucleotides not matched to a gene: 7. CDR3 length: 15 residues. Sequencing was carried out using peripheral blood. The TCR sequence derives from a man aged 25 to 45 with COVID-19, enrolled during active disease. This chain uses TRBV5-1 with TRBJ2-7, with 8 bases identical to TRBD2. Here the CDR3 reads CASSWGVAGPYEQYF. In DNA, the CDR3 is TGCGCCAGCAGCTGGGGGGTAGCGGGACCCTACGAGCAGTACTTC.